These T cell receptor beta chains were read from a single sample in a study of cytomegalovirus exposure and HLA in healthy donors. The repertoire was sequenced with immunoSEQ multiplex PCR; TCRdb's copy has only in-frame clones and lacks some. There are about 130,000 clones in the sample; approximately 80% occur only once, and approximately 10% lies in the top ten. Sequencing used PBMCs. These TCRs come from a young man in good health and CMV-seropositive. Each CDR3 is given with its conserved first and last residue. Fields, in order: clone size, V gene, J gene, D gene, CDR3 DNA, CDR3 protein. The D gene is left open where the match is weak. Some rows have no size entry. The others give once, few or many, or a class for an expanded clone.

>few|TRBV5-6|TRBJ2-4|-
TGTGCCAGCACCGACGACCCCGGGACTGGAAAGGGAGTTCAGTACTTC
CASTDDPGTGKGVQYF
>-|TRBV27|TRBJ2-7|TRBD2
TGTGCCAGCAGTTCCACCGGGAGGGTAAGCTCCTACGAGCAGTACTTC
CASSSTGRVSSYEQYF
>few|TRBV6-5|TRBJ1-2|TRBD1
TGTGCCAGCAGTTATCGACAGGGAGGAGGCTACACCTTC
CASSYRQGGGYTF
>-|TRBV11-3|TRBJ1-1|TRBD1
TGTGCCAGCAGCTTAGGACAGGGGAACACTGAAGCTTTCTTT
CASSLGQGNTEAFF
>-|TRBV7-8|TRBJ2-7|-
TGTGCCAGCAGCTTAGGTGGAGACGAGCAGTACTTC
CASSLGGDEQYF
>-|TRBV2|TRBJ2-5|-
TGTGCCAGCAGTGAAGGGGGGGTAAGAGAGACCCAGTACTTC
CASSEGGVRETQYF
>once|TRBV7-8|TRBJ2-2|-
TGTGCCAGCAGCTTCAAGAACACCGGGGAGCTGTTTTTT
CASSFKNTGELFF
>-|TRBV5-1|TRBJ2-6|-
TGCGCCAGCAGGGTCAGGGGCTGCCCTGGGGCCAACGTCCTGACTTTC
CASRVRGCPGANVLTF
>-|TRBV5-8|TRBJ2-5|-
TGTGCCAGCAGCTTGGGGGAGGCGGGGTTGGAGACCCAGTACTTC
CASSLGEAGLETQYF
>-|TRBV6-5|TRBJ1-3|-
TGTGCCAGCAGCAGAGGGGGGGGTGGAAACACCATATATTTT
CASSRGGGGNTIYF
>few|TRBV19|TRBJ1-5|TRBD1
TGTGCCAGTAGTATAGCGACAGGGGGTGGTAATCAGCCCCAGCATTTT
CASSIATGGGNQPQHF
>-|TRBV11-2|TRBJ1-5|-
TGTGCCAGCAGCCCCGGACAGACTAGCAATCAGCCCCAGCATTTT
CASSPGQTSNQPQHF
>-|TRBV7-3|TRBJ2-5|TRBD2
TGTGCCAGCAGCAAACTAGGGACTAGCGGGGGGGTGGAGACCCAGTACTTC
CASSKLGTSGGVETQYF
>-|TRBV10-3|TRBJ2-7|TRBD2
TGTGCCATCGGGGGAGGGCTCACCTACGAGCAGTACTTC
CAIGGGLTYEQYF
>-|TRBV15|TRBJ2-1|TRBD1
TGTGCCACCAGCAGAGGACAGGGCTCCTACAATGAGCAGTTCTTC
CATSRGQGSYNEQFF
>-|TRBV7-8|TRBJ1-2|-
TGTGCCAGCAGCCCCCGCGGCAGCTACTATGGCTACACCTTC
CASSPRGSYYGYTF
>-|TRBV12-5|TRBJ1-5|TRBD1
TGTGCTAGTGGTTTGGTATTGGGACAGTTCAATCAGCCCCAGCATTTT
CASGLVLGQFNQPQHF
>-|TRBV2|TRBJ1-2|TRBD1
TGTGCCAGCACCCCTCTGGCTACAGGGGCGAGAGGCTACACCTTC
CASTPLATGARGYTF
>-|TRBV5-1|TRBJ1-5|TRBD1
TGCGCCAGCAGCTTGGGGGGACAGGGCGGACAGCCCCAGCATTTT
CASSLGGQGGQPQHF
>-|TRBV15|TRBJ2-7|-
TGTGCCACCAGCAGAGGGACTGCGGCCTACGAGCAGTACTTC
CATSRGTAAYEQYF
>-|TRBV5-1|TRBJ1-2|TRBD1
TGCGCCAGCAGCTTGGTGGGGACAGCGTCTTCGTATGGCTACACCTTC
CASSLVGTASSYGYTF
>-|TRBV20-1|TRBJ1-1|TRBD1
TGCAGTGCTGGGGACAGGTCTGAAGCTTTCTTT
CSAGDRSEAFF
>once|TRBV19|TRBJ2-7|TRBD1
TGTGCCAGTAGCGGCGGACAGGGGGGCTACGAGCAGTACTTC
CASSGGQGGYEQYF
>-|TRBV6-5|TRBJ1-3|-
TGTGCCAGCAGTTCCCTAGACCGGAGCTCTGGAAACACCATATATTTT
CASSSLDRSSGNTIYF
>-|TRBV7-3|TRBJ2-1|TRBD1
TGTGCCAGCGGAACGGGACAGGGTCGCGATGAGCAGTTCTTC
CASGTGQGRDEQFF
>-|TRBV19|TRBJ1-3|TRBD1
TGTGCCAGTAGTTTAAGGGCCCCGGGACAGGGCTCTGGAAACACCATATATTTT
CASSLRAPGQGSGNTIYF
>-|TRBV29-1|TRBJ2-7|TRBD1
TGCAGCACACTTACAGGGGAGTACGAGCAGTACTTC
CSTLTGEYEQYF
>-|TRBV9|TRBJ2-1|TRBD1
TGTGCCAGCAGCCCGGACAGGGGGCAGGGAGGGGGCGTCAATGAGCAGTTCTTC
CASSPDRGQGGGVNEQFF
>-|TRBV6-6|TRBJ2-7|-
TGTGCCAGCGAAGATAGCTCCTACGAGCAGTACTTC
CASEDSSYEQYF